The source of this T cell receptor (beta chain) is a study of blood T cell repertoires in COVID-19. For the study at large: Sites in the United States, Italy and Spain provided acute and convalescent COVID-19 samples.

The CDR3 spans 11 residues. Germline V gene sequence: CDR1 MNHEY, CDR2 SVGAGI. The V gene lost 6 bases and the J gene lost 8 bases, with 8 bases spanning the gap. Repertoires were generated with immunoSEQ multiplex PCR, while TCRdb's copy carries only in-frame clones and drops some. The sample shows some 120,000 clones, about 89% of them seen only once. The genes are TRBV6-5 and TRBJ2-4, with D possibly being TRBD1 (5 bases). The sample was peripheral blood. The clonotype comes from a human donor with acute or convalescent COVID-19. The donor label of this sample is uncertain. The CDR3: CASRGPDIQYF. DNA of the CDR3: TGTGCCAGCAGGGGGCCGGACATTCAGTACTTC.